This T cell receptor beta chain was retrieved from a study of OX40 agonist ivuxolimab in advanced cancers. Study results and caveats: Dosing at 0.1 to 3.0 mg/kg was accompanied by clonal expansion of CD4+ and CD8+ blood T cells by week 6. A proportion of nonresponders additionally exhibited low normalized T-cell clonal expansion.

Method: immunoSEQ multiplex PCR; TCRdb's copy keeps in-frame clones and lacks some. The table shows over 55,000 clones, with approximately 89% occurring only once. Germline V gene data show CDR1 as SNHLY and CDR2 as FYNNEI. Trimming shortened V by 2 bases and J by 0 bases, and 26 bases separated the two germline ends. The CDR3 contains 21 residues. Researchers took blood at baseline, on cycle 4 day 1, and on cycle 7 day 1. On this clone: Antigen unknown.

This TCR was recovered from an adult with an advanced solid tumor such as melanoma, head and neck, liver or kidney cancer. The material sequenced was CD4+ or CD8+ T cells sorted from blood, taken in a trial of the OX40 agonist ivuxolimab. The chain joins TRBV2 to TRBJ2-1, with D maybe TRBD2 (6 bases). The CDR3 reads CASSESYKSGSLRSSYNEQFF. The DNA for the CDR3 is TGTGCCAGCAGTGAAAGCTACAAGTCCGGGAGCCTACGGAGCTCCTACAATGAGCAGTTCTTC.